Shown below are 9 T cell receptor beta chains from a single sample sequenced in a study of T cell responses to AZD1222 COVID-19 vaccine. Only in-frame clones appear in the TCRdb table, and some are missing; sequencing was by immunoSEQ multiplex PCR. The repertoire holds 130,000 to 150,000 clones, with approximately 90% as singletons. Sequences were derived from peripheral blood, sampled on day 0 of MenACWY control vaccination. The receptors stem from an adult in good health.

This chain uses TRBV14 with TRBJ2-3; 11 bases fit TRBD2. This CDR3 is 18 amino acids long. CDR1 is SGHDN and CDR2 is FVKESK in the germline V gene. V shed 1 base, J shed 7 bases, and the junction held 13 bases outside the gene matches. CDR3 DNA: TGTGCCAGCAGCCAAGTGTTCTCCCTTAGCGGGGGGGCACATACGCAGTATTTT. Amino acid sequence: CASSQVFSLSGGAHTQYF.

V gene TRBV5-1 combines with J gene TRBJ2-7, with 10 bases identical to TRBD1. With V trimmed by 4 bases and J by 7 bases, 8 bases remained unmatched. The CDR3 spans 14 residues. Germline values: CDR1 SGHRS, CDR2 YFSETQ. The CDR3 spells CASSATGGQGEQYF. The CDR3 nucleotides are TGCGCCAGCAGCGCGACAGGGGGCCAGGGGGAGCAGTACTTC.

The rearrangement links TRBV27 to TRBJ2-3; D is uncertain. Germline V CDR1 and CDR2: MNHEY, SMNVEV (reference sequence). V lost 3 bases, J lost 3 bases, and 13 bases lay in between. The CDR3 runs 15 residues. CDR3 DNA sequence: TGTGCCAGCAGTTTTAGGGCTGGTGGGACAGATACGCAGTATTTT. This codes for CASSFRAGGTDTQYF.

The chain uses TRBV5-1 and TRBJ1-2, with D perhaps matching TRBD1 (6 bases). There are 13 residues in the CDR3. The germline gives CDR1 SGHRS, CDR2 YFSETQ. Trimming shortened V by 1 base and J by 2 bases, and 6 bases separated the two germline ends. This chain's CDR3 is CASSLRGNYGYTF. The CDR3 DNA reads as TGCGCCAGCAGCTTGAGGGGGAACTATGGCTACACCTTC.

This clone was seen only once. The same CDR3 is also encoded by other DNA sequences in this sample. The chain uses TRBV4-1 and TRBJ2-1; D is uncertain. The CDR3 contains 12 residues. V dropped 3 bases and J dropped 4 bases, with 4 bases sitting between them. The germline CDR1 and CDR2 sequences are MGHRA and YSYEKL. The CDR3 loop is CASSQEYNEQFF. The CDR3 DNA follows: TGCGCCAGCAGCCAGGAATACAATGAGCAGTTCTTC.

This clone appeared a few times. Within the sample, other DNA sequences also encode this same CDR3. CDR3 protein: CASSLAVSGNTIYF. The CDR3 bases are TGTGCCAGCAGCTTAGCAGTGTCTGGAAACACCATATATTTT. The chain links TRBV7-9 to TRBJ1-3; D call uncertain. CDR1 and CDR2 from the germline V gene are SEHNR and FQNEAQ (reference sequence). V lost 0 bases and J 1 base, leaving 4 bases between the germline ends. The CDR3 has 14 residues.

This rearrangement joins TRBV6-6 to TRBJ2-7; D gene unclear. CDR1 and CDR2 from the germline V gene are MNHNY and SVGAGI (reference sequence). V lost 0 bases and J lost 3, with 9 bases in between. CDR3 length: 14 amino acids. For the CDR3, the DNA is TGTGCCAGCAGTTACTCCGGTGGGGACTACGAGCAGTACTTC. It yields the protein CASSYSGGDYEQYF.

The gene calls are TRBV24-1 and TRBJ2-5; no clear D gene. The CDR3 runs to 14 residues. The V end lost 6 bases, the J end lost 1 base, and 11 bases lay between the germline ends. Germline assignment: CDR1 KGHDR and CDR2 SFDVKD. The CDR3 DNA reads TGTGCCACCAGTCGCGGCAGCTTCCAAGAGACCCAGTACTTC. Translating gives CATSRGSFQETQYF.

The chain recombines TRBV11-1 with TRBJ2-7; TRBD2 matches 7 bases. V was pared by 2 bases and J by 4 bases, with 8 bases of the junction left unmatched. The CDR3 loop spans 15 amino acids. Germline V gene data show CDR1 as SGHAT and CDR2 as FQDESV (reference sequence). CDR3 nucleotides: TGTGCCAGCAGCTTACGGCGGGGGTCTCGTTACGAGCAGTACTTC. Amino acid sequence: CASSLRRGSRYEQYF.